The source of this T cell receptor beta chain is a study of regulatory T cells in long-lasting Graves disease. Overall study results and limits: Patients with persistent disease showed a bias toward TRBV28, TRBJ1-2 and TRBJ2-5.

This clonotype was picked up many times. Its antigen is not known. Investigators prepared the TCR beta libraries by applying iRepertoire HTBI primers and Arm-PCR of CDR3 regions. TCRdb re-derived calls from the multiplex PCR reads in MiXCR, one entry per CDR3 protein. The data show 430,000 or so distinct CDR3 sequences, approximately 22% seen once. Time point meaning: persistent/refractory GD, antithyroid drugs over 5 years with positive TRAb. Researchers made the TCR library from RNA that was extracted from PBMCs. Doctors identified Graves' disease using the American Thyroid Association guidelines. The CDR3 contains 12 residues. CDR1 and CDR2 from the germline V gene are SNHLY and FYNNEI. Deletions cut 4 bases from V and 4 bases from J, with 8 bases between.

The sample here was peripheral blood mononuclear cells (PBMCs), taken when the disease was refractory, from a patient treated with antithyroid drugs. The chain joins TRBV2 to TRBJ2-7; D uncertain. The clonotype originates from a female donor with Graves disease. CDR3 in DNA: TGTGCCAGCAGTGGTTCTCCTTACGAGCAGTACTTC. Protein: CASSGSPYEQYF.